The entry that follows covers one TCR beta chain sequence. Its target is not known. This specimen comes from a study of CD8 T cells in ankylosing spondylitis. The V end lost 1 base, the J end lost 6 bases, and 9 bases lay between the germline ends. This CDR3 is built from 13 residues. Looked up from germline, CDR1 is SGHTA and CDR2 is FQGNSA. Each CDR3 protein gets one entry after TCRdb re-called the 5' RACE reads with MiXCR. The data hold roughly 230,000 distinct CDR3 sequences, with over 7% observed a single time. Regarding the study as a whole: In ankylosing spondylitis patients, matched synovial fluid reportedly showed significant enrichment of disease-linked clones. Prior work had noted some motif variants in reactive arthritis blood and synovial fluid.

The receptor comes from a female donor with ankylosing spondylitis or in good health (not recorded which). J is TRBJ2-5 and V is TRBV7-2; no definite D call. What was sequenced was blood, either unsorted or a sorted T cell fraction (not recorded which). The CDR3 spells CASSLGPEKTQYF. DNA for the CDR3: TGTGCCAGCAGCTTAGGACCAGAAAAGACCCAGTACTTC.